This section outlines one T cell receptor (beta chain) sequence together with its context. Its antigen is unknown. It was with a sample-barcoded 5' primer and a J-beta primer mix that a second PCR of roughly 7 to 12 cycles was run. TCRdb called the 5' RACE reads again in MiXCR, with one record for every CDR3 protein. Among over a million distinct CDR3 sequences listed, almost 25% were seen once. These data come from a study of blood T cells in healthy people across ages. The V segment lost 5 bases and the J segment 7 bases; nucleotides outside the gene matches: 14. The CDR3 covers 15 residues. Each sample gave at least 6.5 million isolated PBMCs. Study-wide findings and caveats: Aged donors had fewer naive CD4+ cells and lower diversity than long-lived donors.

The same sample was also studied in work on T cells of mothers and their children. This second study says: The cDNA synthesis received all extracted RNA, at approximately 1.4 ug per 15 ul. Reads obtained per mother exceeded 8.5 million TCR beta CDR3 reads, with a few million obtained per child.

The chain joins TRBV12-3 or TRBV12-4 to TRBJ2-7; 7 bases align to TRBD2. Source material: blood. This receptor was identified in a girl aged 2-10 years in good health. CDR3 nucleotides: TGTGCCAGCAGTCCCAATTGGGAGGGCCTGGGGGAGCAGTACTTC. Amino acid sequence: CASSPNWEGLGEQYF.